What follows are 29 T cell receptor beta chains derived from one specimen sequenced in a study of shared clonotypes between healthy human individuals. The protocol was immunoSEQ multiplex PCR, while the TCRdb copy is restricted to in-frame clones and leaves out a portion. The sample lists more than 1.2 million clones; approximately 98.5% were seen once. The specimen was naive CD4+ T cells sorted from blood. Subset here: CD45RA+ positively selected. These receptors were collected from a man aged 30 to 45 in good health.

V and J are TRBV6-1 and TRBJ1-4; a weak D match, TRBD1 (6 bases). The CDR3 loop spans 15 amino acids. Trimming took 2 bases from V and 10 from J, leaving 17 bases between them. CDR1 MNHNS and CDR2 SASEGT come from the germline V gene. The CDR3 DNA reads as TGTGCCAGCAGTGAAACCCTGGCGGAGGGGGTAAAACTGTTTTTT. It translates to CASSETLAEGVKLFF.

This CDR3 reads CASRVTSGRGVQYF. Here the CDR3 DNA reads TGTGCCAGCAGGGTTACTAGCGGGAGGGGGGTGCAGTACTTC. This sequence joins TRBV28 and TRBJ2-7; 13 nucleotides line up with TRBD2. CDR1 MDHEN and CDR2 SYDVKM come from the germline V gene. V was clipped by 6 bases and J by 9 bases; unmatched bases: 8. The CDR3 consists of 14 residues.

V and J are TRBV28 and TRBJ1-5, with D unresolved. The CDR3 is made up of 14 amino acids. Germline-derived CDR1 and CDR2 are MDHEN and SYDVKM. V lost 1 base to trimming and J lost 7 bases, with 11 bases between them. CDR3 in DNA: TGTGCCAGCAGTTTATTTCCGGGTTCGCAGCCCCAGCATTTT. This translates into CASSLFPGSQPQHF.

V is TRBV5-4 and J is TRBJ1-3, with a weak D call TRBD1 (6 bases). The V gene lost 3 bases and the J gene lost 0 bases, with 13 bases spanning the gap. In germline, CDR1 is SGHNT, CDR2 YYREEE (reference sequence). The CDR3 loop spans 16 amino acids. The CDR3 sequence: CASSSDGGLSGNTIYF. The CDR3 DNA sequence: TGTGCCAGCAGCTCAGACGGGGGCCTCTCTGGAAACACCATATATTTT.

Here the CDR3 reads CASRQGNRETQYF. The CDR3 region has the DNA TGTGCCAGCAGGCAGGGAAACCGGGAGACCCAGTACTTC. The chain is built from TRBV5-4 and TRBJ2-5; D perhaps matches TRBD1 (5 bases). CDR3 length: 13 residues. Trimming removed 5 bases from V and 5 bases from J, with 13 bases in between. CDR1 is SGHNT, CDR2 YYREEE, per germline (reference sequence).

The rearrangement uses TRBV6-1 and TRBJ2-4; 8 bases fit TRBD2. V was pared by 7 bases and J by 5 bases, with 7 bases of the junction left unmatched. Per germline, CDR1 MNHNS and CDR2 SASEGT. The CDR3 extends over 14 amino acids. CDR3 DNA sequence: TGTGCCAGCAAACCGGGACTAGGGGAAAACATTCAGTACTTC. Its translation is CASKPGLGENIQYF.

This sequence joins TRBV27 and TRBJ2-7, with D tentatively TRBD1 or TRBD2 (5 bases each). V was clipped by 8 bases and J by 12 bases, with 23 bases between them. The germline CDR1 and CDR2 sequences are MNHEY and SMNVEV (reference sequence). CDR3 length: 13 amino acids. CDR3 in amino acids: CASGTLDSAIPYF. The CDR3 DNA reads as TGTGCCAGCGGGACCTTAGACAGCGCTATTCCGTACTTC.

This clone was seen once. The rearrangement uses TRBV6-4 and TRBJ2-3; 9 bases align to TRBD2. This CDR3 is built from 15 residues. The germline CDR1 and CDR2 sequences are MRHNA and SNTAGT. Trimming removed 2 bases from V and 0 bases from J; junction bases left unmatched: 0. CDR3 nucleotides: TGTGCCAGCAGTGACGGACTAGCGAGCACAGATACGCAGTATTTT. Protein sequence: CASSDGLASTDTQYF.

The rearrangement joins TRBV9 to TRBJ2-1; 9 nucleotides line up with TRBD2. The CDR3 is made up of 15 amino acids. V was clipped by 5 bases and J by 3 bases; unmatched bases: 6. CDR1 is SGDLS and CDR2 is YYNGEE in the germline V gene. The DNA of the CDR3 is TGTGCCAGCAGGGGTAGCGGGAGTAGCTACAATGAGCAGTTCTTC. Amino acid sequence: CASRGSGSSYNEQFF.

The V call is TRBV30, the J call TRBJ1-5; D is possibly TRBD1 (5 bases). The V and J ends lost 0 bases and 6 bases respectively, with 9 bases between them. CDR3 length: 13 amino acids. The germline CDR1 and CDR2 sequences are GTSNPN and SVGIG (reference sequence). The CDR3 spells CAWSVRDSQPQHF. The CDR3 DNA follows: TGTGCCTGGAGTGTCAGGGATTCTCAGCCCCAGCATTTT.

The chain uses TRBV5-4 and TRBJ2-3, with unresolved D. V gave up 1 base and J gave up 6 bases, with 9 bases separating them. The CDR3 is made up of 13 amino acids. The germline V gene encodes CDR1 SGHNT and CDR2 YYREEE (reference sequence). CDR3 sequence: CASSLPFGDTQYF. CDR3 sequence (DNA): TGTGCCAGCAGCTTGCCGTTCGGGGATACGCAGTATTTT.

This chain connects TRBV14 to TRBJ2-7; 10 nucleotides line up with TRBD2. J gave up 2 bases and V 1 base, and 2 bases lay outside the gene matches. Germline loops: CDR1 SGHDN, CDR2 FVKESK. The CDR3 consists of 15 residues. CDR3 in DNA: TGTGCCAGCAGCCAAGGACTAGCGGGTACCTACGAGCAGTACTTC. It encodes CASSQGLAGTYEQYF.

The DNA for the CDR3 is TGTGCCAGCAAACACCTTCAGGGGCCGAAGAGCTCTGGGGCCAACGTCCTGACTTTC. Amino acid sequence: CASKHLQGPKSSGANVLTF. J is TRBJ2-6 and V is TRBV7-9; D might be TRBD1 (6 bases). Trimming stripped 7 bases from V and 0 bases from J, with 22 bases between. CDR3 length equals 19 residues. Germline CDR1 SEHNR, CDR2 FQNEAQ (reference sequence).

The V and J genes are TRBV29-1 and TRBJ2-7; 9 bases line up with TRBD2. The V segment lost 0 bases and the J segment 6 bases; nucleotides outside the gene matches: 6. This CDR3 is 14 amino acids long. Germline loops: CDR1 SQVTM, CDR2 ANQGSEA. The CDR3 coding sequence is TGCAGCGTTGAAGAGGTAGCGGGAGAAGGCGAGCAGTACTTC. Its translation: CSVEEVAGEGEQYF.

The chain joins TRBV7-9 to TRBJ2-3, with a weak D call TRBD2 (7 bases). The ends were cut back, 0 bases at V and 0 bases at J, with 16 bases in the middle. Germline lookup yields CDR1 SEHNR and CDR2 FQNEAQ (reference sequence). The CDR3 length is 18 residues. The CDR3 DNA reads TGTGCCAGCAGCTTAGCGCTACTTCGGGGGGCTAGCACAGATACGCAGTATTTT. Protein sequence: CASSLALLRGASTDTQYF. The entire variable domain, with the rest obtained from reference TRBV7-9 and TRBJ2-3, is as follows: DTGVSQNPRHKITKRGQNVTFRCDPISEHNRLYWYRQTLGQGPEFLTYFQNEAQLEKSRLLSDRFSAERPKGSFSTLEIQRTEQGDSAMYLCASSLALLRGASTDTQYFGPGTRLTVL.

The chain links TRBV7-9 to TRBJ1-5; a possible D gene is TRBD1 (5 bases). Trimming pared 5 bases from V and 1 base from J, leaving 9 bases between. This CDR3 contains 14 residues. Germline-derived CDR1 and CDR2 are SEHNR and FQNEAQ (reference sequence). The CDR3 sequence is CASSHGGSNQPQHF. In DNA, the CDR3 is TGTGCCAGCAGCCACGGGGGGAGCAATCAGCCCCAGCATTTT.

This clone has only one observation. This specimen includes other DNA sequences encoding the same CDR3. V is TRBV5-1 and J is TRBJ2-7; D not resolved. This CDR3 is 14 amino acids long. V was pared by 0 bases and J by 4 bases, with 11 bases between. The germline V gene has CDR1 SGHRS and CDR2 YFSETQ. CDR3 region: CASSLAAGAYEQYF. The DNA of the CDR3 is TGCGCCAGCAGCTTGGCAGCAGGAGCATACGAGCAGTACTTC.

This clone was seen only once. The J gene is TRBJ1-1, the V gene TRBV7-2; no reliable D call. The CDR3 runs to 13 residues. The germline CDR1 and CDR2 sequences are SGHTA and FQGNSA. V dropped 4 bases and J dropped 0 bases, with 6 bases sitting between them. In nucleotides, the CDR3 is TGTGCCAGCAGCTCACAGATGAACACTGAAGCTTTCTTT. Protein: CASSSQMNTEAFF.

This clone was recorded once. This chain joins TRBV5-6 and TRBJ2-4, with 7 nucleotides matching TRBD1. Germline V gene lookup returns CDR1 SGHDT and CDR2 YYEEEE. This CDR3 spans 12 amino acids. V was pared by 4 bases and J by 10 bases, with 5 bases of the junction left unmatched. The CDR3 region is CASSLDRAIQYF. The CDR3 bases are TGTGCCAGCAGCCTCGACAGGGCGATTCAGTACTTC. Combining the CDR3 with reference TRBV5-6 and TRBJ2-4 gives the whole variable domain DAGVTQSPTHLIKTRGQQVTLRCSPKSGHDTVSWYQQALGQGPQFIFQYYEEEERQRGNFPDRFSGHQFPNYSSELNVNALLLGDSALYLCASSLDRAIQYFGAGTRLSVL.

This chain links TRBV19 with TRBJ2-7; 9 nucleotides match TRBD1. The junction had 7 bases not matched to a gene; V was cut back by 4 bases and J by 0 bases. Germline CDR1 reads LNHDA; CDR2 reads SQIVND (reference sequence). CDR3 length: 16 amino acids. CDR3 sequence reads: CASSTPGQGSSYEQYF. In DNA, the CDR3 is TGTGCCAGTAGTACTCCGGGACAGGGTAGCTCCTACGAGCAGTACTTC.

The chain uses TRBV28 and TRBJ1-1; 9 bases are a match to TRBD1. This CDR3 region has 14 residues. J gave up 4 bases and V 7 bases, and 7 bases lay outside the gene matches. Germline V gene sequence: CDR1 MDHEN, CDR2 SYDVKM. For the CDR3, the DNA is TGTGCCAGCATGACCGGGACAGGGACCACTGAAGCTTTCTTT. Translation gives CASMTGTGTTEAFF.

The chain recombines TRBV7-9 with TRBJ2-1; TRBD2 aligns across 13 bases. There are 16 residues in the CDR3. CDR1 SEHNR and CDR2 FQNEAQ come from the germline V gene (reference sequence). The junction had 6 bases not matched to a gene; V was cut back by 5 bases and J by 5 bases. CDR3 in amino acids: CASSRGLAGVDNEQFF. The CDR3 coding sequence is TGTGCCAGCAGCCGCGGACTAGCGGGAGTCGACAATGAGCAGTTCTTC.

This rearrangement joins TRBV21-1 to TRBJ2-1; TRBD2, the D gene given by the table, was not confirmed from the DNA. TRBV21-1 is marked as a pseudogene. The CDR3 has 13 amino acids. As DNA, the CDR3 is TGTGCCAGCAGCAATGTGCGAAACAATGAGCAGTTCTTC. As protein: CASSNVRNNEQFF.

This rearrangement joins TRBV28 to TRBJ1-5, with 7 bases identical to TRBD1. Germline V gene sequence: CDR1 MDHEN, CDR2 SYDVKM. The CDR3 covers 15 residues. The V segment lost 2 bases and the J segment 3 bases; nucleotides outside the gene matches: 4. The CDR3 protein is CASSLIDRDNQPQHF. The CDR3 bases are TGTGCCAGCAGTTTAATTGACAGGGACAATCAGCCCCAGCATTTT.

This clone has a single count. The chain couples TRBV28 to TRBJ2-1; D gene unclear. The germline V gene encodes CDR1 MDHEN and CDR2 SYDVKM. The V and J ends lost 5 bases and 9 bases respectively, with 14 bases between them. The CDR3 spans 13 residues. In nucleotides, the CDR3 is TGTGCCAGCAGTCCCCACCCCTTAGGTGAGCAGTTCTTC. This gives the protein CASSPHPLGEQFF.

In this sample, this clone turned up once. The CDR3 here is CASGLVLAGGFEQFF. CDR3 in DNA: TGTGCTAGTGGTTTGGTACTAGCGGGAGGCTTTGAGCAGTTCTTC. The J gene is TRBJ2-1, the V gene TRBV12-5; 12 bases map to TRBD2. The CDR3 runs 15 residues. Germline loops: CDR1 LGHNT, CDR2 FRNRAP. After removal of 0 bases from V and 9 bases from J, the junction contained 3 bases not matched to a gene. Complete variable domain (other parts from reference TRBV12-5 and TRBJ2-1): DARVTQTPRHKVTEMGQEVTMRCQPILGHNTVFWYRQTMMQGLELLAYFRNRAPLDDSGMPKDRFSAEMPDATLATLKIQPSEPRDSAVYFCASGLVLAGGFEQFFGPGTRLTVL.

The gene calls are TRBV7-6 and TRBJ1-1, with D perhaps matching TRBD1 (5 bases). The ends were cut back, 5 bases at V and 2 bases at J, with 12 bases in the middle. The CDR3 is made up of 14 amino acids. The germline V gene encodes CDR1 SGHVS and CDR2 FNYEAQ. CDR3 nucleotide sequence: TGTGCCAGCAGCCCCTCGAGGGGAAACACTGAAGCTTTCTTT. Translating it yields CASSPSRGNTEAFF.

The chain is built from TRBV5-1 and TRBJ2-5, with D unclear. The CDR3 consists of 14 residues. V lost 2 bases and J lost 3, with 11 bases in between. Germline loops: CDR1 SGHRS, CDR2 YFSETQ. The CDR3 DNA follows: TGCGCCAGCAGCTTAGCCCCTACAGAAGAGACCCAGTACTTC. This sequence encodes CASSLAPTEETQYF.

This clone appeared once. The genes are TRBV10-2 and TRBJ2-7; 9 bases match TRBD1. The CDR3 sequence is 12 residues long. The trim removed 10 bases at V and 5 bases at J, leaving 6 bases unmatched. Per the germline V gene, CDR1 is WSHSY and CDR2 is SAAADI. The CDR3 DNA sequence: TGCGCCACCGAAAGGACAGGGGACGAGCAGTACTTC. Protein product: CATERTGDEQYF.